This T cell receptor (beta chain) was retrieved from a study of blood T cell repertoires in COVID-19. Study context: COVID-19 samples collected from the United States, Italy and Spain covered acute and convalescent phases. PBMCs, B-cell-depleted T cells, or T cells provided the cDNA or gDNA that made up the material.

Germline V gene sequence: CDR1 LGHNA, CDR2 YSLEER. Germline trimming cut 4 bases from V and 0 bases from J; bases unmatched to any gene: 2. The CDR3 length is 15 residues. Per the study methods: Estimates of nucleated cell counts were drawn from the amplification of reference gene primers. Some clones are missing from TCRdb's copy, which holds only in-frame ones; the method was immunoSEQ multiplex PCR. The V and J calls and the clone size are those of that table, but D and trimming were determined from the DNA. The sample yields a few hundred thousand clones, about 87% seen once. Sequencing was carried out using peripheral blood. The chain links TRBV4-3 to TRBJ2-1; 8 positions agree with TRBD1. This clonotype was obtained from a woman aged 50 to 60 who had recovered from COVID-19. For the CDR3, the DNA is TGCGCCAGCAGCCTCGACAGGGGCTCCTACAATGAGCAGTTCTTC. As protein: CASSLDRGSYNEQFF.